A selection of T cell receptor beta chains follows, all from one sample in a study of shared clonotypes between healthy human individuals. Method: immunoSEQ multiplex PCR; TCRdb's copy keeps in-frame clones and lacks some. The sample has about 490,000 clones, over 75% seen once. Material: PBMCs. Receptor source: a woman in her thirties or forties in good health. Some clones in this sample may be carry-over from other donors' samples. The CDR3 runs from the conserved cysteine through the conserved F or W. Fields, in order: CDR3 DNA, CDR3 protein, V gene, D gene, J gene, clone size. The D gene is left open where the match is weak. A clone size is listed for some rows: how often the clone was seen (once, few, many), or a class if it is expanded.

cdr3_nt: TGCGCCAGCAGCCGCCATCTCGATTCAGGGGGGAGACTGTTTTTT
cdr3_aa: CASSRHLDSGGRLFF
v_call: TRBV4-1
d_call: TRBD1
j_call: TRBJ1-4
clone_size: NA

cdr3_nt: TGTGCCAGCAGCTTAGGGGGACTAGCGGGAGCCCGGGAGCAGTACTTC
cdr3_aa: CASSLGGLAGAREQYF
v_call: TRBV7-2
d_call: TRBD2
j_call: TRBJ2-7
clone_size: NA

cdr3_nt: TGTGCCAGCAGCTTAAGCGGGACCTCCTACAATGAGCAGTTCTTC
cdr3_aa: CASSLSGTSYNEQFF
v_call: TRBV7-3
d_call: NA
j_call: TRBJ2-1
clone_size: NA

cdr3_nt: TGTGCCAGCAGTCAAAGCGGGACAGGGAGAGAGACCCAGTACTTC
cdr3_aa: CASSQSGTGRETQYF
v_call: TRBV7-2
d_call: TRBD1
j_call: TRBJ2-5
clone_size: NA

cdr3_nt: TGTGCCAGCAGGGGGAGGGATCTGGGTGAAAAACTGTTTTTT
cdr3_aa: CASRGRDLGEKLFF
v_call: TRBV2
d_call: NA
j_call: TRBJ1-4
clone_size: NA

cdr3_nt: TGTGCCAGCAGCGTTACGGCAGGCCGGGGCGAGCAGTACTTC
cdr3_aa: CASSVTAGRGEQYF
v_call: TRBV9
d_call: NA
j_call: TRBJ2-7
clone_size: NA

cdr3_nt: TGTGCCAGCAGCTTAGTGACTAGCGGGAGGTCAATCTCCTACGAGCAGTACTTC
cdr3_aa: CASSLVTSGRSISYEQYF
v_call: TRBV7-2
d_call: TRBD2
j_call: TRBJ2-7
clone_size: NA

cdr3_nt: TGTGCCACGAACCCAGGACAGGTTCTCGGCTACGAGCAGTACTTC
cdr3_aa: CATNPGQVLGYEQYF
v_call: TRBV6-9
d_call: TRBD1
j_call: TRBJ2-7
clone_size: NA

cdr3_nt: TGCGCCAGCAGCCAAGATAGGCAGGGCGGTTATACGGAGACCCAGTACTTC
cdr3_aa: CASSQDRQGGYTETQYF
v_call: TRBV4-1
d_call: NA
j_call: TRBJ2-5
clone_size: NA

cdr3_nt: TGTGCCAGCAGTTTACCAGGGACAGGGTTGAGCGAGCAGTACTTC
cdr3_aa: CASSLPGTGLSEQYF
v_call: TRBV28
d_call: TRBD1
j_call: TRBJ2-7
clone_size: NA

cdr3_nt: TGCAGCGTTGAAGATCGATGGCTTCAAGAGACCCAGTACTTC
cdr3_aa: CSVEDRWLQETQYF
v_call: TRBV29-1
d_call: NA
j_call: TRBJ2-5
clone_size: NA

cdr3_nt: TGTGCCATCAGTGAATCAGGACGGGGACGGACTGAAGCTTTCTTT
cdr3_aa: CAISESGRGRTEAFF
v_call: TRBV10-3
d_call: NA
j_call: TRBJ1-1
clone_size: NA

cdr3_nt: TGTGCCAGCAGTGACCGTTACTATGGCTACACCTTC
cdr3_aa: CASSDRYYGYTF
v_call: TRBV6-1
d_call: NA
j_call: TRBJ1-2
clone_size: few

cdr3_nt: TGTGCCAGTACGTCAGGGGGACACACAATCACCGGGGAGCTGTTTTTT
cdr3_aa: CASTSGGHTITGELFF
v_call: TRBV19
d_call: TRBD1
j_call: TRBJ2-2
clone_size: NA

cdr3_nt: TGTGCCAGCAGCCAAGTTGCAGGGACCTCCTACAATGAGCAGTTCTTC
cdr3_aa: CASSQVAGTSYNEQFF
v_call: TRBV4-2
d_call: NA
j_call: TRBJ2-1
clone_size: NA

cdr3_nt: TGTGCCAGCAGCATCGACCTTAGCAATCAGCCCCAGCATTTT
cdr3_aa: CASSIDLSNQPQHF
v_call: TRBV7-9
d_call: NA
j_call: TRBJ1-5
clone_size: NA

cdr3_nt: TGCGCCAGCAGCTCCCGGGACAGGTACCGTTTCGAGCAGTACTTC
cdr3_aa: CASSSRDRYRFEQYF
v_call: TRBV5-1
d_call: TRBD1
j_call: TRBJ2-7
clone_size: NA

cdr3_nt: TGCAGCGCCGGCGGCAGGGCTTCGGGAGAGACCCAGTACTTC
cdr3_aa: CSAGGRASGETQYF
v_call: TRBV29-1
d_call: NA
j_call: TRBJ2-5
clone_size: NA

cdr3_nt: TGTGCCAGCAGCTCAAAAACAGGATACGCCTACGAGCAGTACTTC
cdr3_aa: CASSSKTGYAYEQYF
v_call: TRBV5-4
d_call: NA
j_call: TRBJ2-7
clone_size: NA

cdr3_nt: TGTGCCAGTAGTATAGGGCGGACGGGGAGCTATAGCAATCAGCCCCAGCATTTT
cdr3_aa: CASSIGRTGSYSNQPQHF
v_call: TRBV19
d_call: NA
j_call: TRBJ1-5
clone_size: once

cdr3_nt: TGTGCCAGCAGAACAGGGTTGGAAACCGGGGAGCTGTTTTTT
cdr3_aa: CASRTGLETGELFF
v_call: TRBV6-1
d_call: NA
j_call: TRBJ2-2
clone_size: NA

cdr3_nt: TGTGCCAGCAGCGTCAGACAGGGCCCCTACGAGCAGTACTTC
cdr3_aa: CASSVRQGPYEQYF
v_call: TRBV9
d_call: TRBD1
j_call: TRBJ2-7
clone_size: NA

cdr3_nt: TGTGCCAGCAGCTTAGCGCTCGGGAGTGGCTACGAGCAGTACTTC
cdr3_aa: CASSLALGSGYEQYF
v_call: TRBV11-2
d_call: NA
j_call: TRBJ2-7
clone_size: many

cdr3_nt: TGTGCCAGCAGCCCCGCCGGGACAGGGACCTATGGCTACACCTTC
cdr3_aa: CASSPAGTGTYGYTF
v_call: TRBV5-4
d_call: TRBD1
j_call: TRBJ1-2
clone_size: NA

cdr3_nt: TGTGCCAGCAGCCTGATAGCGGGAGGACTCACAGATACGCAGTATTTT
cdr3_aa: CASSLIAGGLTDTQYF
v_call: TRBV7-2
d_call: TRBD2
j_call: TRBJ2-3
clone_size: NA

cdr3_nt: TGCAGCGTTTTGACAGGGCTGAACACTGAAGCTTTCTTT
cdr3_aa: CSVLTGLNTEAFF
v_call: TRBV29-1
d_call: TRBD1
j_call: TRBJ1-1
clone_size: NA

cdr3_nt: TGTGCCAGCGCCCGGCAGGCGGTATTCCAAGAGACCCAGTACTTC
cdr3_aa: CASARQAVFQETQYF
v_call: TRBV2
d_call: NA
j_call: TRBJ2-5
clone_size: NA

cdr3_nt: TGTGCCAGCTCACCACTGGGTACCTCCACAGATACGCAGTATTTT
cdr3_aa: CASSPLGTSTDTQYF
v_call: TRBV18
d_call: NA
j_call: TRBJ2-3
clone_size: NA

cdr3_nt: TGTGCCAGCAGCTTGGATGGGGGATCGATCAATCAGCCCCAGCATTTT
cdr3_aa: CASSLDGGSINQPQHF
v_call: TRBV5-6
d_call: NA
j_call: TRBJ1-5
clone_size: many

cdr3_nt: TGCGCCAGCAGTGAGTTTTATAGGTTATCGGGCGAGCAGTACTTC
cdr3_aa: CASSEFYRLSGEQYF
v_call: TRBV10-2
d_call: NA
j_call: TRBJ2-7
clone_size: NA

cdr3_nt: TGTGCCAGTAGTAATCCGGGACAGAGAAATGAGCAGTTCTTC
cdr3_aa: CASSNPGQRNEQFF
v_call: TRBV19
d_call: TRBD1
j_call: TRBJ2-1
clone_size: NA

cdr3_nt: TGTGCCTGGTCCCCCCAGGGGCTGGGAAATGAGCAGTTCTTC
cdr3_aa: CAWSPQGLGNEQFF
v_call: TRBV30
d_call: NA
j_call: TRBJ2-1
clone_size: once

cdr3_nt: TGTGCCAGCAGCAGATTCGCCGGGGAGCTGTTTTTT
cdr3_aa: CASSRFAGELFF
v_call: TRBV7-8
d_call: NA
j_call: TRBJ2-2
clone_size: NA

cdr3_nt: TGTGCCAGCAGCCAGGGAGGGGGCGCGGGCTATGGCTACACCTTC
cdr3_aa: CASSQGGGAGYGYTF
v_call: TRBV6-6
d_call: TRBD1
j_call: TRBJ1-2
clone_size: few

cdr3_nt: TGTGCCAGCCTCCGGGGGCATCAGCCCCAGCATTTT
cdr3_aa: CASLRGHQPQHF
v_call: TRBV6-1
d_call: NA
j_call: TRBJ1-5
clone_size: many

cdr3_nt: TGTGCCAGCAGCTTATCCCATTTACAGGATTTGGCTTTCTTT
cdr3_aa: CASSLSHLQDLAFF
v_call: TRBV7-9
d_call: NA
j_call: TRBJ1-1
clone_size: NA

cdr3_nt: TGTGCCAGCAGTCCAACGGGACTACCTCCCTACGAGCAGTACTTC
cdr3_aa: CASSPTGLPPYEQYF
v_call: TRBV27
d_call: TRBD2
j_call: TRBJ2-7
clone_size: NA

cdr3_nt: TGTGCCAGCAGCATGACCCGTCCAGAGACCCAGTACTTC
cdr3_aa: CASSMTRPETQYF
v_call: TRBV11-2
d_call: NA
j_call: TRBJ2-5
clone_size: once

cdr3_nt: TGTGCCAGCAGTGCCGGCAGGGGGTACGGTGAGCAGTTCTTC
cdr3_aa: CASSAGRGYGEQFF
v_call: TRBV6-6
d_call: TRBD1
j_call: TRBJ2-1
clone_size: few

cdr3_nt: TGTGCCAGCAGCTTAGCGGGACTCGAGCAGTACTTC
cdr3_aa: CASSLAGLEQYF
v_call: TRBV11-2
d_call: NA
j_call: TRBJ2-7
clone_size: NA

cdr3_nt: TGTGCCAGCAGTGAATCCGGACAGGGGGGTTTGCAGTACTTC
cdr3_aa: CASSESGQGGLQYF
v_call: TRBV2
d_call: TRBD1
j_call: TRBJ2-7
clone_size: NA

cdr3_nt: TGCGCCAGCAGCCAAGATGGAGGGCTGACTAATGAAAAACTGTTTTTT
cdr3_aa: CASSQDGGLTNEKLFF
v_call: TRBV4-3
d_call: NA
j_call: TRBJ1-4
clone_size: NA

cdr3_nt: TGTGCCAGCAGCTTAATTGGAGGGTTAGGGACAGATACGCAGTATTTT
cdr3_aa: CASSLIGGLGTDTQYF
v_call: TRBV7-3
d_call: NA
j_call: TRBJ2-3
clone_size: NA

cdr3_nt: TGTGCCAGCAGTCCCCGGGACGGTCAGCAGTTCTTC
cdr3_aa: CASSPRDGQQFF
v_call: TRBV27
d_call: NA
j_call: TRBJ2-1
clone_size: NA

cdr3_nt: TGCGCCAGCAGCATCGAAGGTCAAGAGACCCAGTACTTC
cdr3_aa: CASSIEGQETQYF
v_call: TRBV5-1
d_call: NA
j_call: TRBJ2-5
clone_size: NA

cdr3_nt: TGTGCCAGCAGCCGCGACGGATATAATTCACCCCTCCACTTT
cdr3_aa: CASSRDGYNSPLHF
v_call: TRBV7-2
d_call: NA
j_call: TRBJ1-6
clone_size: NA

cdr3_nt: TGTGCCAGCCCTAAAGGGACTAGCTTCGACGAGCAGTACTTC
cdr3_aa: CASPKGTSFDEQYF
v_call: TRBV21-1
d_call: NA
j_call: TRBJ2-7
clone_size: NA

cdr3_nt: TGTGCCAGCAGCTTAAGCAGGAACACTGAAGCTTTCTTT
cdr3_aa: CASSLSRNTEAFF
v_call: TRBV11-1
d_call: NA
j_call: TRBJ1-1
clone_size: NA